Listed below are T cell receptor beta chains from one sample, sequenced in a study of cytomegalovirus exposure and HLA in healthy donors. Using immunoSEQ multiplex PCR, the repertoire was profiled, and TCRdb retains in-frame clones only, with some absent. The sample lists about 170,000 clones, about 90% occurring once. Specimen: PBMCs. The source of these receptors is a woman in her twenties or thirties in good health and CMV-seronegative. CDR3s include the opening cysteine and the closing phenylalanine or tryptophan. D genes are given only for firm matches. Clone size is stated in some rows and not others, as once, few, many or a class when expanded.

abundance: NA
d_gene: NA
j_gene: TRBJ2-2
v_gene: TRBV5-4
CDR3aa: CASSLANSGNTGELFF
CDR3nt: TGTGCCAGCAGCCTCGCCAACAGTGGTAACACCGGGGAGCTGTTTTTT

abundance: NA
d_gene: NA
j_gene: TRBJ1-2
v_gene: TRBV9
CDR3aa: CASSASGVWSGYTF
CDR3nt: TGTGCCAGCAGCGCCTCAGGGGTTTGGAGTGGCTACACCTTC

abundance: NA
d_gene: NA
j_gene: TRBJ2-2
v_gene: TRBV15
CDR3aa: CATSRDLGVAGELFF
CDR3nt: TGTGCCACCAGCAGAGATCTTGGGGTTGCCGGGGAGCTGTTTTTT

abundance: NA
d_gene: TRBD1
j_gene: TRBJ1-2
v_gene: TRBV27
CDR3aa: CASSPMDRGRGYTF
CDR3nt: TGTGCCAGCAGTCCCATGGACAGGGGGCGTGGCTACACCTTC

abundance: once
d_gene: NA
j_gene: TRBJ2-5
v_gene: TRBV13
CDR3aa: CASSPSWETQYF
CDR3nt: TGTGCCAGCAGCCCCAGCTGGGAGACCCAGTACTTC

abundance: NA
d_gene: TRBD1
j_gene: TRBJ2-1
v_gene: TRBV4-2
CDR3aa: CASSPSESTGGREQFF
CDR3nt: TGTGCCAGCAGCCCGTCTGAATCAACAGGGGGCCGGGAGCAGTTCTTC

abundance: NA
d_gene: TRBD1
j_gene: TRBJ2-1
v_gene: TRBV9
CDR3aa: CASSPGQGARGRGYEQFF
CDR3nt: TGTGCCAGCAGCCCTGGACAGGGGGCGCGCGGGAGAGGGTATGAGCAGTTCTTC

abundance: NA
d_gene: TRBD1
j_gene: TRBJ2-7
v_gene: TRBV10-3
CDR3aa: CAISVGQGSTYEQYF
CDR3nt: TGTGCCATCAGTGTAGGACAGGGATCGACCTACGAGCAGTACTTC

abundance: NA
d_gene: NA
j_gene: TRBJ2-1
v_gene: TRBV9
CDR3aa: CASSVMGAAEEQFF
CDR3nt: TGTGCCAGCAGCGTAATGGGGGCCGCGGAGGAGCAGTTCTTC

abundance: NA
d_gene: NA
j_gene: TRBJ1-5
v_gene: TRBV4-1
CDR3aa: CASSLWVGAQPQHF
CDR3nt: TGCGCCAGCAGCCTATGGGTGGGAGCTCAGCCCCAGCATTTT

abundance: NA
d_gene: NA
j_gene: TRBJ1-6
v_gene: TRBV6-1
CDR3aa: CASSEGGAALHF
CDR3nt: TGTGCCAGCAGTGAAGGGGGGGCCGCCCTCCACTTT

abundance: NA
d_gene: TRBD2
j_gene: TRBJ2-1
v_gene: TRBV4-3
CDR3aa: CASSQDRLAGGYNEQFF
CDR3nt: TGCGCCAGCAGCCAAGATAGACTAGCGGGAGGGTACAATGAGCAGTTCTTC

abundance: NA
d_gene: NA
j_gene: TRBJ2-7
v_gene: TRBV19
CDR3aa: CASTTRDNSYEQYF
CDR3nt: TGTGCCAGTACCACCCGGGACAACTCCTACGAGCAGTACTTC

abundance: NA
d_gene: TRBD1
j_gene: TRBJ2-7
v_gene: TRBV6-6
CDR3aa: CASSYSSRGSYEQYF
CDR3nt: TGTGCCAGCAGTTACTCGAGCAGGGGGAGTTACGAGCAGTACTTC

abundance: NA
d_gene: NA
j_gene: TRBJ1-1
v_gene: TRBV18
CDR3aa: CASSPQGRTEAFF
CDR3nt: TGTGCCAGCTCACCTCAGGGCAGGACTGAAGCTTTCTTT

abundance: NA
d_gene: NA
j_gene: TRBJ1-5
v_gene: TRBV13
CDR3aa: CASSLGNQPQHF
CDR3nt: TGTGCCAGCAGCTTAGGCAATCAGCCCCAGCATTTT

abundance: NA
d_gene: TRBD2
j_gene: TRBJ2-5
v_gene: TRBV5-1
CDR3aa: CASSSGLERETQYF
CDR3nt: TGCGCCAGCAGCTCCGGACTAGAAAGAGAGACCCAGTACTTC

abundance: once
d_gene: NA
j_gene: TRBJ1-4
v_gene: TRBV15
CDR3aa: CATSSGGNEKLFF
CDR3nt: TGTGCCACCAGCAGCGGGGGAAATGAAAAACTGTTTTTT

abundance: NA
d_gene: NA
j_gene: TRBJ2-7
v_gene: TRBV6-1
CDR3aa: CASSEGGYRHSYEQYF
CDR3nt: TGTGCCAGCAGTGAAGGAGGATACAGACACAGCTACGAGCAGTACTTC

abundance: few
d_gene: NA
j_gene: TRBJ2-7
v_gene: TRBV5-8
CDR3aa: CASRMLGGRYEQYF
CDR3nt: TGTGCCAGCAGGATGTTAGGTGGACGGTACGAGCAGTACTTC

abundance: NA
d_gene: NA
j_gene: TRBJ2-2
v_gene: TRBV28
CDR3aa: CASRRNTGELFF
CDR3nt: TGTGCCAGCAGGCGAAACACCGGGGAGCTGTTTTTT

abundance: NA
d_gene: NA
j_gene: TRBJ1-5
v_gene: TRBV28
CDR3aa: CASSFGQPQHF
CDR3nt: TGTGCCAGCAGTTTCGGTCAGCCCCAGCATTTT

abundance: NA
d_gene: NA
j_gene: TRBJ2-2
v_gene: TRBV5-4
CDR3aa: CASSYNTGELFF
CDR3nt: TGTGCCAGCAGCTACAACACCGGGGAGCTGTTTTTT

abundance: NA
d_gene: TRBD1
j_gene: TRBJ2-1
v_gene: TRBV7-9
CDR3aa: CASSLTTGEKSYEQFF
CDR3nt: TGTGCCAGCAGCCTAACCACAGGGGAGAAGAGCTATGAGCAGTTCTTC

abundance: NA
d_gene: TRBD2
j_gene: TRBJ2-7
v_gene: TRBV18
CDR3aa: CASSAGTSGRSSYEQYF
CDR3nt: TGTGCCAGCTCAGCAGGGACTAGCGGGAGGAGCTCCTACGAGCAGTACTTC

abundance: NA
d_gene: NA
j_gene: TRBJ1-2
v_gene: TRBV10-3
CDR3aa: CAISGSANYGYTF
CDR3nt: TGTGCCATCAGTGGGTCGGCTAACTATGGCTACACCTTC

abundance: NA
d_gene: NA
j_gene: TRBJ1-1
v_gene: TRBV10-3
CDR3aa: CAISEGRREEAFF
CDR3nt: TGTGCCATCAGTGAGGGTAGGCGGGAAGAAGCTTTCTTT

abundance: NA
d_gene: TRBD1
j_gene: TRBJ1-5
v_gene: TRBV6-5
CDR3aa: CASRSRTGTNQPQHF
CDR3nt: TGTGCCAGCAGATCACGGACAGGGACAAATCAGCCCCAGCATTTT

abundance: NA
d_gene: NA
j_gene: TRBJ1-1
v_gene: TRBV6-5
CDR3aa: CASTSWTGVSTEAFF
CDR3nt: TGTGCCAGCACTTCTTGGACGGGCGTGTCCACTGAAGCTTTCTTT

abundance: NA
d_gene: NA
j_gene: TRBJ2-3
v_gene: TRBV27
CDR3aa: CASSLSGSPTDTQYF
CDR3nt: TGTGCCAGCAGTTTATCTGGGTCTCCCACAGATACGCAGTATTTT

abundance: NA
d_gene: NA
j_gene: TRBJ2-7
v_gene: TRBV7-2
CDR3aa: CASSFQGSYEQYF
CDR3nt: TGTGCCAGCAGCTTTCAGGGATCCTACGAGCAGTACTTC

abundance: once
d_gene: TRBD1
j_gene: TRBJ1-2
v_gene: TRBV4-3
CDR3aa: CASSYDRGLFLGYTF
CDR3nt: TGCGCCAGCAGCTATGACAGGGGGTTATTTCTTGGCTACACCTTC

abundance: NA
d_gene: TRBD2
j_gene: TRBJ2-1
v_gene: TRBV28
CDR3aa: CASRRRTSGNNEQFF
CDR3nt: TGTGCCAGCCGACGTAGGACTAGCGGGAACAATGAGCAGTTCTTC

abundance: few
d_gene: NA
j_gene: TRBJ1-1
v_gene: TRBV5-1
CDR3aa: CASTANTDRNTEAFF
CDR3nt: TGCGCCAGCACCGCAAATACGGACAGGAACACTGAAGCTTTCTTT

abundance: NA
d_gene: NA
j_gene: TRBJ2-7
v_gene: TRBV9
CDR3aa: CASSVGDLYEQYF
CDR3nt: TGTGCCAGCAGCGTGGGGGACCTCTACGAGCAGTACTTC

abundance: few
d_gene: NA
j_gene: TRBJ1-2
v_gene: TRBV7-3
CDR3aa: CASSLAGRGYTF
CDR3nt: TGTGCCAGCAGCTTAGCGGGACGGGGCTACACCTTC

abundance: NA
d_gene: NA
j_gene: TRBJ2-7
v_gene: TRBV6-1
CDR3aa: CASSVSYGSYEQYF
CDR3nt: TGTGCCAGCAGCGTCAGCTACGGCTCCTACGAGCAGTACTTC

abundance: NA
d_gene: NA
j_gene: TRBJ2-7
v_gene: TRBV10-3
CDR3aa: CAISSHPSIYEQYF
CDR3nt: TGTGCCATCAGCTCCCATCCCTCCATCTACGAGCAGTACTTC

abundance: NA
d_gene: NA
j_gene: TRBJ1-1
v_gene: TRBV29-1
CDR3aa: CSVGPRTAEAFF
CDR3nt: TGCAGCGTTGGGCCTCGGACAGCTGAAGCTTTCTTT

abundance: NA
d_gene: NA
j_gene: TRBJ1-5
v_gene: TRBV4-3
CDR3aa: CASSQSRGQPQHF
CDR3nt: TGCGCCAGCAGCCAAAGCAGGGGTCAGCCCCAGCATTTT

abundance: NA
d_gene: NA
j_gene: TRBJ2-5
v_gene: TRBV7-6
CDR3aa: CASSFIGPSETQYF
CDR3nt: TGTGCCAGCAGCTTCATTGGCCCTTCCGAGACCCAGTACTTC

abundance: NA
d_gene: NA
j_gene: TRBJ2-1
v_gene: TRBV19
CDR3aa: CASSIVTNEQFF
CDR3nt: TGTGCCAGTAGTATAGTGACTAATGAGCAGTTCTTC

abundance: NA
d_gene: NA
j_gene: TRBJ2-3
v_gene: TRBV4-1
CDR3aa: CASSRTTDTDTQYF
CDR3nt: TGCGCCAGCAGCAGAACCACCGACACAGATACGCAGTATTTT

abundance: once
d_gene: NA
j_gene: TRBJ1-4
v_gene: TRBV10-1
CDR3aa: CASSKNEKLFF
CDR3nt: TGCGCCAGCAGTAAGAACGAAAAACTGTTTTTT

abundance: NA
d_gene: NA
j_gene: TRBJ2-3
v_gene: TRBV9
CDR3aa: CASSSYSGPSTDTQYF
CDR3nt: TGTGCCAGCAGCTCCTACTCGGGTCCGAGCACAGATACGCAGTATTTT

abundance: NA
d_gene: TRBD2
j_gene: TRBJ2-3
v_gene: TRBV7-9
CDR3aa: CASSLVAGGRADTQYF
CDR3nt: TGTGCCAGCAGCTTGGTCGCGGGGGGGCGGGCAGATACGCAGTATTTT

abundance: once
d_gene: NA
j_gene: TRBJ2-7
v_gene: TRBV30
CDR3aa: CACHSSYEQYF
CDR3nt: TGTGCCTGTCATTCGTCCTACGAGCAGTACTTC

abundance: once
d_gene: TRBD2
j_gene: TRBJ2-3
v_gene: TRBV28
CDR3aa: CASSGPLTGTAGGPRADTQYF
CDR3nt: TGTGCCAGCTCGGGACCCCTAACCGGGACAGCGGGAGGGCCTCGGGCAGATACGCAGTATTTT

abundance: NA
d_gene: TRBD2
j_gene: TRBJ2-2
v_gene: TRBV18
CDR3aa: CASSLELAAGELFF
CDR3nt: TGTGCCAGCTCACTCGAACTAGCGGCCGGGGAGCTGTTTTTT

abundance: NA
d_gene: NA
j_gene: TRBJ1-1
v_gene: TRBV7-9
CDR3aa: CASSLGWGSEAFF
CDR3nt: TGTGCCAGCAGCTTGGGTTGGGGAAGTGAAGCTTTCTTT

abundance: NA
d_gene: TRBD2
j_gene: TRBJ2-2
v_gene: TRBV4-3
CDR3aa: CASSPGLGVLLAGPNTGELFF
CDR3nt: TGCGCCAGCAGCCCAGGTTTGGGAGTATTATTAGCGGGGCCTAACACCGGGGAGCTGTTTTTT

abundance: NA
d_gene: TRBD2
j_gene: TRBJ2-1
v_gene: TRBV9
CDR3aa: CASSPRGGSSYNEQFF
CDR3nt: TGTGCCAGCAGCCCTCGCGGGGGGTCCTCCTACAATGAGCAGTTCTTC

abundance: once
d_gene: NA
j_gene: TRBJ1-2
v_gene: TRBV18
CDR3aa: CASSLVPDGYTF
CDR3nt: TGTGCCAGCTCACTCGTCCCGGATGGCTACACCTTC